This TCR beta chain was captured in a study of Graves' ophthalmopathy and Graves' hyperthyroidism. Broader study findings: With less than 90% sensitivity and roughly 76% specificity, a 13-signature model separated ophthalmopathy from stable hyperthyroidism.

The CDR3 consists of 16 residues. With 8 bases clipped from V and 6 bases from J, the junction kept 12 bases outside the gene matches. Germline lookup yields CDR1 PRHDT and CDR2 FYEKMQ (reference sequence). Using RNA transcripts, the TCR beta CDR3 regions were amplified. Second-round multiplex PCR came after first-round RT-PCR with HTBI primers. TCRdb ran MiXCR on the multiplex PCR reads and lists one entry per CDR3 protein. The sample carries about 1.2 million distinct CDR3 sequences, approximately 35% recorded once. As concerns this clonotype: Its antigen is unknown.

Hyperthyroidism patients were newly diagnosed, ill under 2 months, and aged 18 to 65 years. Pregnant or lactating patients and those with other autoimmune diseases or uncontrolled infections were excluded. Each diagnosis was determined on the basis of clinical symptoms, serum thyroxine, TRAb, thyroid ultrasound and orbital computed tomography. The origin of this receptor is an adult man with Graves' hyperthyroidism. This sequence joins TRBV13 and TRBJ2-7; 14 bases line up with TRBD2. Sequencing was done on a sample of peripheral blood or thyroid tissue (not recorded which). The CDR3 protein is CASLPSGTSGGSEQYF. DNA for the CDR3: TGTGCCAGCTTACCTTCAGGGACTAGCGGGGGATCCGAGCAGTACTTC.